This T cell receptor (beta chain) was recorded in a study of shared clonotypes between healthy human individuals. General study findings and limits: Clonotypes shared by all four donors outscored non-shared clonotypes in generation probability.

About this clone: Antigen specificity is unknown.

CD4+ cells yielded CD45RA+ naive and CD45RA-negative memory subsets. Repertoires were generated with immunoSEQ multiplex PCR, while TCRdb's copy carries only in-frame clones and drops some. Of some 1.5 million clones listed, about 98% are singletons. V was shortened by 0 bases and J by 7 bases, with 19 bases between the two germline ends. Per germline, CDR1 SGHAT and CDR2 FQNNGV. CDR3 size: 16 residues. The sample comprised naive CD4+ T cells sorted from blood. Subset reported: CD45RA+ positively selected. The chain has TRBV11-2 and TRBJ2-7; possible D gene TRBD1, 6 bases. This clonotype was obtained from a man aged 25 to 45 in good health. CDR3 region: CASSLDRPTGLEEQYF. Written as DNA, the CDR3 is TGTGCCAGCAGCTTAGATAGGCCAACAGGGTTGGAAGAGCAGTACTTC.